This paragraph reports one TCR beta chain. This record belongs to a study of Ad26.COV2.S vaccination and SARS-CoV-2 variants. Described treatment: roughly 18 received Ad26.COV2.S at low or high dose, single or two shots; five or six received placebo; per-sample allocation not given. Following the first vaccine or placebo injection, samples were taken on day 63. Looked up from germline, CDR1 is DFQATT and CDR2 is SNEGSKA (reference sequence). This CDR3 region has 11 residues. V was cut by 3 bases and J by 10 bases, with 10 bases left in between. TCRdb's table, derived via immunoSEQ multiplex PCR, lists solely in-frame clones and lacks some. In the table there are about 480,000 clones, about 83% of which are singletons.

This clonotype was obtained from a person aged 18 to 65 who received the Ad26.COV2.S COVID-19 vaccine or a placebo. The chain employs TRBV20-1 and TRBJ2-1; the D gene is possibly TRBD1 (5 bases). The sequenced sample was peripheral blood, obtained in a trial of Ad26.COV2.S vaccine versus placebo. CDR3 in amino acids: CSARGPSEQFF. The CDR3 DNA reads TGCAGTGCTAGGGGGCCTTCAGAGCAGTTCTTC.